One sample yielded the 2 T cell receptor beta chains listed below, sequenced in a study of PD-1 blockade in classical Hodgkin lymphoma. In every patient, relapse followed autologous stem cell transplantation, while exposure to brentuximab vedotin differed. It was by magnetic negative selection that CD8+ T cells were isolated from thawed PBMCs. Clones were sequenced by immunoSEQ multiplex PCR, and TCRdb holds only the in-frame ones, with some missing. The repertoire includes fewer than 30,000 clones, around 88% of them detected once, and 6.7% sits in the top ten. Material: CD8+ T cells from blood, obtained at baseline. The receptors derive from a human donor with classical Hodgkin lymphoma.

CDR3: CASSYGAGFYNEQFF. The CDR3 DNA reads TGTGCCAGCAGTTACGGGGCAGGCTTCTACAATGAGCAGTTCTTC. The chain joins TRBV6-5 to TRBJ2-1; possible D gene TRBD1, 5 bases. The CDR3 contains 15 residues. Germline V gives CDR1 MNHEY, CDR2 SVGAGI. V shed 2 bases and J shed 3 bases, with 11 bases lying between them.

The gene calls are TRBV13 and TRBJ1-4, with 7 positions matching TRBD1. Germline V gene sequence: CDR1 PRHDT, CDR2 FYEKMQ (reference sequence). This CDR3 comprises 12 residues. The trim removed 8 bases at V and 12 bases at J, leaving 9 bases unmatched. CDR3 loop: CASRQGQSELFF. The CDR3 coding sequence is TGTGCCAGCCGCCAGGGACAGTCGGAACTGTTTTTT.